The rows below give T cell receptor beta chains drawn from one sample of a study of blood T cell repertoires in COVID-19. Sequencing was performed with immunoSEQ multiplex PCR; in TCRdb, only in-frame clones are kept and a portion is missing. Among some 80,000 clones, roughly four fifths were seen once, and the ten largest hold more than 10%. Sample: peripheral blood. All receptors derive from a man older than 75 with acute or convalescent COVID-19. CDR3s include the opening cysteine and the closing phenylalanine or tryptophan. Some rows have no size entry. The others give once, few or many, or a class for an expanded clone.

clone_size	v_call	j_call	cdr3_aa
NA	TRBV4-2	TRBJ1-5	CASSQARGGNQPQHF
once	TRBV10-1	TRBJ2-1	CASSDRVHEQFF
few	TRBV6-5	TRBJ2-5	CASSPTGLETQYF
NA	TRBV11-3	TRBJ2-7	CASSSNEQYF
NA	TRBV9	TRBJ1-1	CASSASITGGAFF
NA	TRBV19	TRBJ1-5	CASSIAVYSNQPQHF
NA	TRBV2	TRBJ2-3	CASRGRDTQYF
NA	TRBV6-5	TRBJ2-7	CASNNYEQYF
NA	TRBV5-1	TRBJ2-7	CASSLVGVTGPPYEQYF
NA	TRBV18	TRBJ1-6	CASSPDRGGSPLHF
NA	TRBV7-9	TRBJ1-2	CASGGGYGYTF
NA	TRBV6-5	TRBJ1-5	CASRTAWNSNQPQHF
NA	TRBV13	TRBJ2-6	CASRDGQVPSGANVLTF
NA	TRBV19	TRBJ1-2	CASSTDRGLRGYTF
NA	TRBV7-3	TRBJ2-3	CASSLLAGRNTDTQYF
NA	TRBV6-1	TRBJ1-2	CASSEALRGQGSYGYTF
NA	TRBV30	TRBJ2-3	CAWSVSGGTTDTQYF
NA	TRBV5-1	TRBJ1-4	CASSETGTTNEKLFF
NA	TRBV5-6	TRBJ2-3	CASSSGTSGGRPFTDTQYF
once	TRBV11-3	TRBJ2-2	CASSGTGLDGTGELFF
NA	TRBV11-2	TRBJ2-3	CASSPPGGVPDTQYF
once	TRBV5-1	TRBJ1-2	CASSLAQPGTGESGYTF
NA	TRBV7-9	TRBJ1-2	CASSANREGGYTF
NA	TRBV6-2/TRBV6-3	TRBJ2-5	CASSYSDRGETQYF